This TCR beta chain was sequenced during a study of T cell responses to AZD1222 COVID-19 vaccine. Findings and caveats of the study: Repertoires were obtained solely post-peak T cell response. Following two doses of AZD1222, Spike-specific TCR breadth and depth rose.

In regard to this clone: Antigen specificity is unknown.

Data came from immunoSEQ multiplex PCR; TCRdb stores just in-frame clones and leaves some out. The sample yields about 120,000 clones, 92% seen once. With 1 base clipped from V and 5 bases from J, the junction kept 4 bases outside the gene matches. Germline V gene data show CDR1 as SGHVS and CDR2 as FNYEAQ. The CDR3 spans 14 residues. This TCR was recovered from an adult in good health. V is TRBV7-6 and J is TRBJ2-5; 7 nucleotides agree with TRBD1. This material consisted of peripheral blood, taken on day 0 of AZD1222 vaccination. CDR3 nucleotides: TGTGCCAGCAGCTTAGGAGGGGGCCGGGAGACCCAGTACTTC. Translated: CASSLGGGRETQYF.